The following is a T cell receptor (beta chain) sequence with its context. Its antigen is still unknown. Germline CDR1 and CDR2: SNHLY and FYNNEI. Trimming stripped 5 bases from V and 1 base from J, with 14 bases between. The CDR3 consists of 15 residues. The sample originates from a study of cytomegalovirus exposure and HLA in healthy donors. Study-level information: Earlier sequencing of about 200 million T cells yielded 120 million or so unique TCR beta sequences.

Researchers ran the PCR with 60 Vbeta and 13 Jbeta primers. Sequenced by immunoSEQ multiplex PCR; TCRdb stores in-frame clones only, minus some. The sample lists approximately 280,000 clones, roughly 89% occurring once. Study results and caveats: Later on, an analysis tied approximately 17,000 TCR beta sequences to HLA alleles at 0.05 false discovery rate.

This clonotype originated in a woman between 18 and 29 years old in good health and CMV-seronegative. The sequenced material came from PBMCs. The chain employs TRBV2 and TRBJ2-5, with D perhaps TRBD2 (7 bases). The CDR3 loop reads CASSLAGASQETQYF. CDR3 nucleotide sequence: TGTGCCAGCAGTTTGGCGGGGGCTAGCCAAGAGACCCAGTACTTC.